These 29 T cell receptor beta chains were sequenced from one sample in a study of radiotherapy plus CTLA-4 blockade in lung cancer. Assay: immunoSEQ multiplex PCR; the TCRdb copy retains only in-frame clones and omits some. This table has some 77,000 clones, roughly 86% appearing once. Specimen: peripheral blood, collected from a patient treated with radiotherapy plus ipilimumab. Receptors were obtained from a human donor with non-small cell lung cancer who had a partial response to radiotherapy plus ipilimumab.

V usage is TRBV19 and J usage is TRBJ1-1, with 9 bases aligning to TRBD1. This CDR3 is 16 amino acids long. J lost 6 bases, V lost 5 bases, and 13 bases had no gene match. Per the germline V gene, CDR1 is LNHDA and CDR2 is SQIVND (reference sequence). The CDR3 protein is CASSGYGRTGAAEAFF. CDR3 nucleotide sequence: TGTGCCAGTAGTGGATATGGGAGGACAGGGGCTGCTGAAGCTTTCTTT.

V gene TRBV27 combines with J gene TRBJ2-7, with 14 bases identical to TRBD2. CDR1 and CDR2 (germline): MNHEY, SMNVEV (reference sequence). The CDR3 length is 17 residues. Unmatched junction bases numbered 11, after V lost 6 bases and J lost 4 bases. CDR3 amino acids: CASSGTSGSPIQYEQYF. DNA of the CDR3: TGTGCCAGCAGCGGGACTAGCGGGAGCCCCATCCAGTACGAGCAGTACTTC.

The chain recombines TRBV7-9 with TRBJ1-3; D call uncertain. V was cut by 7 bases and J by 4 bases, with 26 bases left in between. Germline V gene lookup returns CDR1 SEHNR and CDR2 FQNEAQ (reference sequence). CDR3 length: 18 residues. The CDR3 is CASTPAKIGEVYGNTIYF. The CDR3 DNA follows: TGTGCCAGCACCCCAGCTAAGATCGGGGAGGTTTACGGAAACACCATATATTTT.

The CDR3 DNA reads as TGTGCCAGCAGAGTAGCGGGAGGGGATGAGCAGTTCTTC. Its protein is CASRVAGGDEQFF. The chain links TRBV28 to TRBJ2-1, with 11 bases that match TRBD2. The CDR3 loop spans 13 amino acids. CDR1 and CDR2 (germline): MDHEN, SYDVKM. Trimming at V came to 6 bases and at J to 8 bases, leaving 3 bases not matched to a gene.

This rearrangement joins TRBV5-1 to TRBJ2-7; 7 bases fit TRBD1. Per the germline V gene, CDR1 is SGHRS and CDR2 is YFSETQ. This CDR3 spans 15 amino acids. Losses at the gene ends were 3 bases for V and 3 bases for J; bases not matched to a gene: 9. The CDR3 nucleotides are TGCGCCAGCAGCTCGCAACCGGGACAGAGCTACGAGCAGTACGTC. It encodes CASSSQPGQSYEQYV.

The chain is built from TRBV18 and TRBJ2-5; TRBD2 matches at 7 bases. The CDR3 length is 14 residues. CDR1 and CDR2 (germline): KGHSH, LQKENI. Trimming removed 2 bases from V and 1 base from J; junction bases left unmatched: 1. CDR3 region: CASSPGRVQETQYF. In nucleotides, the CDR3 is TGTGCCAGCTCACCAGGGAGGGTCCAAGAGACCCAGTACTTC.

This rearrangement joins TRBV9 to TRBJ1-2, with D perhaps matching TRBD1 (5 bases). The CDR3 is made up of 16 amino acids. V was clipped by 0 bases and J by 5 bases, with 17 bases between them. The germline gives CDR1 SGDLS, CDR2 YYNGEE. The CDR3 nucleotides are TGTGCCAGCAGCGTAGCGCCGGGAGGGGTAGGGTATGGCTACACCTTC. It codes for CASSVAPGGVGYGYTF.

The rearrangement uses TRBV27 and TRBJ2-1, with 8 bases fitting TRBD2. The CDR3 length is 14 residues. CDR1 and CDR2 from the germline V gene are MNHEY and SMNVEV (reference sequence). V gave up 6 bases and J gave up 0 bases; unmatched junction bases: 1. The CDR3 spells CASRSGGSYNEQFF. The CDR3 region has the DNA TGTGCCAGCAGGAGCGGGGGCTCCTACAATGAGCAGTTCTTC.

The chain links TRBV28 to TRBJ1-2, with 7 bases that match TRBD1. From germline, CDR1 is MDHEN and CDR2 SYDVKM. The CDR3 sequence is 17 residues long. The J segment lost 5 bases and the V segment lost 7 bases, leaving 19 bases of the junction unmatched. The CDR3 loop reads CASIDTGSQGVVYGYTF. The CDR3 DNA follows: TGTGCCAGCATCGACACGGGGTCCCAGGGGGTGGTTTATGGCTACACCTTC.

This chain connects TRBV19 to TRBJ2-7; D is uncertain. CDR1 and CDR2 from the germline V gene are LNHDA and SQIVND (reference sequence). The length of the CDR3 is 14 residues. Trimming pared 0 bases from V and 0 bases from J, leaving 6 bases between. CDR3 loop: CASSIDPGSYEQYF. In DNA form, the CDR3 reads TGTGCCAGTAGTATAGATCCAGGCTCCTACGAGCAGTACTTC.

The chain joins TRBV5-1 to TRBJ2-1; unclear D gene. Germline assignment: CDR1 SGHRS and CDR2 YFSETQ. V lost 4 bases, J lost 0 bases, and 14 bases lay in between. CDR3 length: 16 residues. The DNA for the CDR3 is TGCGCCAGCAGCCGCCCTGAACCCAGCTCCTACAATGAGCAGTTCTTC. It encodes CASSRPEPSSYNEQFF.

The V and J genes are TRBV5-1 and TRBJ2-7; 9 positions agree with TRBD1. The germline V gene encodes CDR1 SGHRS and CDR2 YFSETQ. The CDR3 runs to 15 residues. V lost 5 bases, J lost 1 base, and 7 bases stayed unmatched. As DNA, the CDR3 is TGCGCCAGCAGTCCCACCGGGACAGGGTCCTACGAGCAGTACTTC. Translating it yields CASSPTGTGSYEQYF.

The chain carries TRBV6-5 and TRBJ1-1; 8 nucleotides agree with TRBD1. The CDR3 is 13 amino acids. The ends lost 4 bases at V and 4 bases at J; junction bases unmatched: 2. Germline V gene data show CDR1 as MNHEY and CDR2 as SVGAGI. CDR3 loop: CASSWTGSTEAFF. The CDR3 coding sequence is TGTGCCAGCAGTTGGACAGGGAGCACTGAAGCTTTCTTT.

In its sample, this clone was seen a few times. The V and J genes are TRBV28 and TRBJ1-3; D is possibly TRBD1 (5 bases). The germline V and J ends were trimmed by 8 bases and 0 bases, with 11 bases remaining between them. The CDR3 is made up of 14 amino acids. Germline lookup yields CDR1 MDHEN and CDR2 SYDVKM. The chain's CDR3 is CASGRGSSGNTIYF. CDR3 bases: TGTGCCAGCGGGAGGGGCAGCTCTGGAAACACCATATATTTT.

The rearrangement joins TRBV28 to TRBJ1-1; 7 bases line up with TRBD1. V shed 4 bases and J 11 bases; nucleotides not matched to a gene: 16. CDR1 is MDHEN and CDR2 is SYDVKM in the germline V gene. The CDR3 totals 15 residues. The CDR3 DNA reads as TGTGCCAGCAGTTCGCCATCTCGACAGGGCCTGCGGGCTTTCTTT. Residues: CASSSPSRQGLRAFF.

The chain combines TRBV9 with TRBJ1-4; D possibly corresponds to TRBD1 (6 bases). The CDR3 is 16 residues long. V was pared by 2 bases and J by 7 bases, with 18 bases between. Germline V gene data show CDR1 as SGDLS and CDR2 as YYNGEE. As DNA, the CDR3 is TGTGCCAGCAGCGTTTCATCCAGGGGCCGGGGTGAAAAACTGTTTTTT. It encodes CASSVSSRGRGEKLFF.

The chain uses TRBV6-5 and TRBJ1-2; 12 nucleotides agree with TRBD1. The CDR3 covers 14 residues. The germline gives CDR1 MNHEY, CDR2 SVGAGI. V shed 6 bases, J shed 4 bases, and the junction held 3 bases outside the gene matches. The CDR3 is CASRGTGGSYGYTF. As DNA, the CDR3 is TGTGCCAGCAGGGGGACAGGGGGCTCCTATGGCTACACCTTC.

As for this clone: One end of the junction varies from germline; a read error may be responsible. Other DNA sequences in this specimen translate into the identical CDR3. The V and J genes are TRBV19 and TRBJ1-2; no clear D. Germline V lookup: CDR1 LNHDA, CDR2 SQIVND (reference sequence). The length of the CDR3 is 13 residues. CDR3 protein: CASSIRDPYGYTF. Here the CDR3 DNA reads TGTGCCAGCAGTATCCGGGATCCATATGGCTACACCTTC.

This clone was seen a handful of times. The rearrangement links TRBV18 to TRBJ1-5; 9 nucleotides agree with TRBD1. Germline V gives CDR1 KGHSH, CDR2 LQKENI. V was clipped by 2 bases and J by 6 bases; unmatched bases: 5. The CDR3 runs 15 residues. This CDR3 is CASSPRTGEIQPQHF. CDR3 bases: TGTGCCAGCTCACCAAGGACAGGGGAGATTCAGCCCCAGCATTTT.

The rearrangement uses TRBV5-1 and TRBJ2-4; maybe TRBD1 (5 bases). CDR3 length: 17 residues. Trimming removed 3 bases at V and 9 bases at J, with 25 bases between. Looked up from germline, CDR1 is SGHRS and CDR2 is YFSETQ. In nucleotides, the CDR3 is TGCGCCAGCAGCTCTCGCTCGCCTCAGACAGACTTAGGCATTCAGTACTTC. This translates into CASSSRSPQTDLGIQYF.

This clone was seen once. The chain employs TRBV5-1 and TRBJ2-3, with 12 bases identical to TRBD2. The CDR3 sequence is 16 residues long. With V trimmed by 4 bases and J by 1 base, 4 bases remained unmatched. Germline CDR1 SGHRS, CDR2 YFSETQ. The CDR3 DNA reads as TGCGCCAGCAGCCAACGACTAGCGGGAGGCACAGATACGCAGTATTTT. Protein: CASSQRLAGGTDTQYF.

The rearrangement joins TRBV28 to TRBJ2-1, with D possibly TRBD2 on 5 matching bases. From germline, CDR1 is MDHEN and CDR2 SYDVKM. Trimming cost V 6 bases and J 0 bases, with 30 bases left between them. This CDR3 contains 21 residues. For the CDR3, the DNA is TGTGCCAGCAGCTTCTCTCCCTGGACTCTTACGGGCGTTAGCTCCTACAATGAGCAGTTCTTC. Its protein is CASSFSPWTLTGVSSYNEQFF.

The chain recombines TRBV7-3 with TRBJ2-1; TRBD2 might be the D (5 bases). The ends were cut back, 6 bases at V and 2 bases at J, with 8 bases in the middle. Germline V gives CDR1 SGHTA, CDR2 FQGTGA. The CDR3 has 13 residues. DNA for the CDR3: TGTGCCAGCAGTACGGGAACCTACAATGAGCAGTTCTTC. Its protein product is CASSTGTYNEQFF. Combining the CDR3 with reference TRBV7-3 and TRBJ2-1 gives the whole variable domain GAGVSQTPSNKVTEKGKYVELRCDPISGHTALYWYRQSLGQGPEFLIYFQGTGAADDSGLPNDRFFAVRPEGSVSTLKIQRTERGDSAVYLCASSTGTYNEQFFGPGTRLTVL.

The V gene is TRBV15, the J gene TRBJ1-2; 9 positions match TRBD1. The CDR3 consists of 16 residues. V trimming: 4 bases; J trimming: 4 bases; junction bases outside the gene matches: 10. CDR1 and CDR2 (germline): LNHNV, YYDKDF (reference sequence). CDR3 protein: CATSKRQPGQGYGYTF. CDR3 DNA sequence: TGTGCCACCAGCAAAAGACAACCGGGACAGGGCTATGGCTACACCTTC. The whole variable domain, filled in from reference TRBV15 and TRBJ1-2, reads DAMVIQNPRYQVTQFGKPVTLSCSQTLNHNVMYWYQQKSSQAPKLLFHYYDKDFNNEADTPDNFQSRRPNTSFCFLDIRSPGLGDTAMYLCATSKRQPGQGYGYTFGSGTRLTVV.

V gene TRBV4-1 combines with J gene TRBJ1-1; TRBD1 agrees at 10 bases. The CDR3 consists of 16 residues. The V and J ends lost 0 bases and 6 bases, in that order; junction bases with no gene match: 7. Germline V gene data show CDR1 as MGHRA and CDR2 as YSYEKL. The CDR3 DNA is TGCGCCAGCAGCCAAGATTATGGGGGACAGGGGCCTGAAGCTTTCTTT. As protein: CASSQDYGGQGPEAFF.

The chain has TRBV7-9 and TRBJ2-3; D may be TRBD2 (6 bases). Germline CDR1 SEHNR, CDR2 FQNEAQ (reference sequence). The CDR3 has 14 amino acids. The V gene lost 7 bases and the J gene lost 6 bases, with 17 bases spanning the gap. The CDR3 sequence is CASILFGGRDTQYF. The CDR3 DNA sequence: TGTGCCAGCATCCTCTTCGGGGGTAGGGATACGCAGTATTTT.

The chain has TRBV28 and TRBJ2-7; 7 bases agree with TRBD2. Losses at the gene ends were 4 bases for V and 1 base for J; bases not matched to a gene: 7. The CDR3 consists of 15 residues. Germline V lookup: CDR1 MDHEN, CDR2 SYDVKM. The CDR3 protein is CASSWGGVGSYEQYF. The CDR3 nucleotides read TGTGCCAGCAGTTGGGGGGGGGTTGGGTCCTACGAGCAGTACTTC.

This chain uses TRBV2 with TRBJ2-3, with 7 bases fitting TRBD2. This CDR3 region has 15 residues. The germline V gene has CDR1 SNHLY and CDR2 FYNNEI. The ends lost 4 bases at V and 2 bases at J; junction bases unmatched: 6. CDR3 bases: TGTGCCAGCAGTGGCGGGGGACTTATCACAGATACGCAGTATTTT. The encoded protein is CASSGGGLITDTQYF. The variable domain in full, completed from reference TRBV2 and TRBJ2-3, reads EPEVTQTPSHQVTQMGQEVILRCVPISNHLYFYWYRQILGQKVEFLVSFYNNEISEKSEIFDDQFSVERPDGSNFTLKIRSTKLEDSAMYFCASSGGGLITDTQYFGPGTRLTVL.

This chain links TRBV7-9 with TRBJ2-1, with D perhaps matching TRBD2 (5 bases). Germline CDR1 reads SEHNR; CDR2 reads FQNEAQ (reference sequence). The CDR3 has 15 amino acids. Trimming cost V 1 base and J 5 bases, with 12 bases left between them. The CDR3 reads CASSLVGGTHNEQFF. In DNA form, the CDR3 reads TGTGCCAGCAGCTTAGTTGGAGGAACTCACAATGAGCAGTTCTTC.